The T cell receptor (beta chain) under discussion was sequenced for a study of monozygotic twins with cystic fibrosis. Overall study results and limits: Clonality was generally low (median around 0.0098), higher in the most severe patients.

Remarks on this clone: Its antigen is currently unknown.

Here immunoSEQ multiplex PCR was the method, and the copy in TCRdb shows in-frame clones only, minus some. The data hold under 25,000 clones, with around 97% observed a single time. Germline V gene lookup returns CDR1 SEHNR and CDR2 FQNEAQ (reference sequence). The CDR3 spans 12 residues. Trimming took off 5 bases at V and 3 bases at J, with 7 bases between the two ends. The sequence was obtained from a woman under 40 with cystic fibrosis. The sequencing input was blood. The chain uses TRBV7-9 and TRBJ1-2; unclear D gene. CDR3 region: CASSPADYGYTF. As DNA, the CDR3 is TGTGCCAGCAGCCCTGCCGACTATGGCTACACCTTC.